A single T cell receptor (beta chain) is shown here with its context. Per the original methods: Counts of nucleated cells, estimated from reference gene primer amplification, were obtained. Generated by immunoSEQ multiplex PCR, the TCRdb table keeps only in-frame clones and is missing some. V and J calls and clone size are copied from that table; D and trimming were computed from the DNA. The sample includes approximately 150,000 clones, about 80% of them seen just once. Germline-derived CDR1 and CDR2 are SNHLY and FYNNEI. This CDR3 contains 13 residues. Trimming pared 5 bases from V and 6 bases from J, leaving 14 bases between. These data are taken from a study of blood T cell repertoires in COVID-19. Overall study context: Samples taken during acute and convalescent COVID-19 were collected in the United States, Italy and Spain. The cDNA or gDNA used as material had been derived from T cells, B-cell-depleted T cells, or PBMCs.

Sequencing input: peripheral blood. The chain recombines TRBV2 with TRBJ2-7; weak D call: TRBD2 (5 bases). This sequence originates from a man in his 70s with active or convalescent COVID-19. The CDR3 bases are TGTGCCAGCAGTCCATCACCACGGGGCGAGCAGTACTTC. This gives the protein CASSPSPRGEQYF.